One sample yielded the 31 T cell receptor beta chains listed below, sequenced in a study of T cell responses to AZD1222 COVID-19 vaccine. Here immunoSEQ multiplex PCR was the method, and the copy in TCRdb shows in-frame clones only, minus some. The sample includes about 110,000 clones, less than 95% seen only once; the top ten take 7.8%. Source: peripheral blood, taken on day 0 of AZD1222 vaccination. These receptors originate from an adult in good health.

This chain connects TRBV6-5 to TRBJ2-7; weak D call: TRBD1 (6 bases). This CDR3 spans 13 amino acids. Trimming pared 6 bases from V and 5 bases from J, leaving 14 bases between. CDR1 is MNHEY and CDR2 is SVGAGI in the germline V gene. CDR3 amino acids: CASRQGVPNEQYF. Written as DNA, the CDR3 is TGTGCCAGCAGACAGGGTGTTCCAAACGAGCAGTACTTC.

Worth noting for this clone: Relative to the germline gene, one junction end is altered; a read error may explain this. The rearrangement uses TRBV6-5 and TRBJ1-2, with D uncertain. Germline values: CDR1 MNHEY, CDR2 SVGAGI. CDR3 length: 15 amino acids. The CDR3 coding sequence is TGTGCCAGCAGTTACTCCCCCGACCTTCGATCCGGCTGCACCTTC. Its protein is CASSYSPDLRSGCTF.

This clone was found once. The V and J genes are TRBV18 and TRBJ1-5; D uncertain. The V end was cut by 2 bases, the J end by 2 bases, with 10 bases between. The germline V gene encodes CDR1 KGHSH and CDR2 LQKENI. This CDR3 has 15 residues. The CDR3 protein is CASSPTGSGNQPQHF. CDR3 coding DNA: TGTGCCAGCTCACCAACGGGAAGCGGCAATCAGCCCCAGCATTTT.

With respect to this clone: Mismatch with germline at one junction end may stem from a read error. The V gene is TRBV7-2, the J gene TRBJ1-5, with 9 bases fitting TRBD1. The CDR3 covers 16 residues. Germline V lookup: CDR1 SGHTA, CDR2 FQGNSA. In nucleotides, the CDR3 is TGTGCTAGCAGCGTTGAAGGACAGGGGTTCAATCAGCCCCAGCATTTT. It specifies CASSVEGQGFNQPQHF.

This clone appeared a few times. The V gene is TRBV2, the J gene TRBJ2-7, with TRBD2 as a possible D gene (5 bases). The CDR3 sequence is 14 residues long. CDR1 is SNHLY and CDR2 is FYNNEI in the germline V gene. The ends were cut back, 7 bases at V and 5 bases at J, with 18 bases in the middle. The CDR3 nucleotides are TGTGCCAGCACCGGACTTATAGGTTCCAACGAGCAGTACTTC. Protein product: CASTGLIGSNEQYF.

The V call is TRBV6-5, the J call TRBJ1-1; possibly TRBD1 for D (5 bases). CDR1 MNHEY and CDR2 SVGAGI come from the germline V gene. The ends were cut back, 5 bases at V and 5 bases at J, with 12 bases in the middle. This CDR3 comprises 13 residues. The CDR3 sequence: CASSQDGGTEAFF. CDR3 nucleotides: TGTGCCAGCAGTCAGGACGGGGGGACTGAAGCTTTCTTT.

V usage is TRBV28 and J usage is TRBJ1-1; tentatively, D is TRBD1 (5 bases). The germline V gene encodes CDR1 MDHEN and CDR2 SYDVKM. V gave up 2 bases and J gave up 6 bases, with 7 bases separating them. CDR3 size: 12 residues. This CDR3 is CASSLLGAEAFF. As DNA, the CDR3 is TGTGCCAGCAGTTTACTAGGGGCTGAAGCTTTCTTT.

On this clone itself: Other DNA sequences in this specimen translate into the identical CDR3. In DNA, the CDR3 is TGCAGCGTGGGGGACAGGGTGAATCAGCCCCAGCATTTT. Protein: CSVGDRVNQPQHF. The V call is TRBV29-1, the J call TRBJ1-5; 9 nucleotides agree with TRBD1. The germline gives CDR1 SQVTM, CDR2 ANQGSEA. V lost 6 bases and J lost 4; bases outside the gene matches: 4. This CDR3 region has 13 residues.

The CDR3: CATSRDDRGTEAFF. The CDR3 bases are TGTGCCACCAGCAGAGATGACAGGGGCACTGAAGCTTTCTTT. The chain recombines TRBV15 with TRBJ1-1; TRBD1 aligns across 8 bases. CDR3 size: 14 residues. V gave up 0 bases and J gave up 4 bases; unmatched junction bases: 1. Germline V CDR1 and CDR2: LNHNV, YYDKDF (reference sequence).

This rearrangement joins TRBV30 to TRBJ2-7, with D possibly matching TRBD1 (6 bases). CDR1 and CDR2 (germline): GTSNPN, SVGIG (reference sequence). V dropped 0 bases and J dropped 4 bases, with 10 bases sitting between them. The CDR3 contains 13 residues. CDR3 in DNA: TGTGCCTGGAGTGTTGGCAGGGGTTACGAGCAGTACTTC. Its protein product is CAWSVGRGYEQYF. The full variable domain, with the rest looked up from reference TRBV30 and TRBJ2-7, is SQTIHQWPATLVQPVGSPLSLECTVEGTSNPNLYWYRQAAGRGLQLLFYSVGIGQISSEVPQNLSASRPQDRQFILSSKKLLLSDSGFYLCAWSVGRGYEQYFGPGTRLTVT.

The J gene is TRBJ2-5, the V gene TRBV7-7, with 9 bases lining up with TRBD1. Germline loops: CDR1 SSHAT, CDR2 FNYEAQ (reference sequence). V trimming: 3 bases; J trimming: 5 bases; junction bases outside the gene matches: 7. CDR3 length equals 15 residues. The CDR3 loop is CASSFGQGIEETQYF. In DNA, the CDR3 is TGTGCCAGCAGCTTTGGACAGGGGATAGAGGAGACCCAGTACTTC.

The CDR3 coding sequence is TGTGCCAGCAGTGAAGCGTCGCGGGAGCTCTCTTTCTTT. Translated, it gives CASSEASRELSFF. The chain combines TRBV6-1 with TRBJ1-1; D is unresolved. CDR1 is MNHNS, CDR2 SASEGT, per germline. The CDR3 has 13 amino acids. Trimming took off 0 bases at V and 12 bases at J, with 14 bases between the two ends.

The chain combines TRBV6-5 with TRBJ1-4; 9 bases align to TRBD1. The CDR3 totals 15 residues. With 5 bases clipped from V and 7 bases from J, the junction kept 8 bases outside the gene matches. The germline gives CDR1 MNHEY, CDR2 SVGAGI. CDR3 region: CASSRHRGQGEKLFF. CDR3 nucleotide sequence: TGTGCCAGCAGTCGCCACAGGGGGCAAGGTGAAAAACTGTTTTTT.

Here the CDR3 reads CASSLTYEQYF. The CDR3 bases are TGTGCCAGCAGCCTAACCTACGAGCAGTACTTC. V usage is TRBV14 and J usage is TRBJ2-7; no clear D. CDR3 size: 11 residues. The V end was cut by 4 bases, the J end by 2 bases, with 3 bases between. Germline V gene sequence: CDR1 SGHDN, CDR2 FVKESK.

The CDR3 region has the DNA TGTGCCAGCAGCTTTACAGGGTATAGCACAGATACGCAGTATTTT. It encodes CASSFTGYSTDTQYF. J is TRBJ2-3 and V is TRBV11-2, with D possibly matching TRBD1 (6 bases). The germline V gene encodes CDR1 SGHAT and CDR2 FQNNGV. Between the trimmed V and J ends, which lost 3 bases and 0 bases, there was a span of 10 bases. The CDR3 loop spans 15 amino acids.

This chain links TRBV6-5 with TRBJ1-2; D remains unclear. Trimming stripped 2 bases from V and 6 bases from J, with 16 bases between. Germline CDR1 and CDR2: MNHEY and SVGAGI. The CDR3 extends over 15 amino acids. Here the CDR3 reads CASSYVATVTNGYTF. DNA for the CDR3: TGTGCCAGCAGTTACGTTGCAACCGTAACTAATGGCTACACCTTC.

The chain links TRBV7-8 to TRBJ2-3; D is uncertain. V lost 3 bases to trimming and J lost 1 base, with 8 bases between them. CDR3 size: 14 residues. Per the germline V gene, CDR1 is SGHVS and CDR2 is FQNEAQ. CDR3 sequence reads: CASSLTLGTDTQYF. The CDR3 DNA reads TGTGCCAGCAGCTTGACATTAGGCACAGATACGCAGTATTTT.

V usage is TRBV6-1 and J usage is TRBJ2-7, with a possible D match to TRBD1 (5 bases). CDR3 size: 13 residues. V was clipped by 3 bases and J by 2 bases, with 8 bases between them. Germline lookup yields CDR1 MNHNS and CDR2 SASEGT. Written as DNA, the CDR3 is TGTGCCAGCAGTGACAGGGAACCCTACGAGCAGTACTTC. Translating gives CASSDREPYEQYF.

CDR3 sequence reads: CASSLSGYQPQHF. CDR3 bases: TGTGCCAGCAGCTTGTCAGGATATCAGCCCCAGCATTTT. The chain recombines TRBV5-6 with TRBJ1-5; unclear D gene. The CDR3 extends over 13 amino acids. The germline V gene encodes CDR1 SGHDT and CDR2 YYEEEE. The V and J ends lost 1 base and 5 bases respectively, with 7 bases between them. The full variable domain, rest sourced from reference TRBV5-6 and TRBJ1-5, is DAGVTQSPTHLIKTRGQQVTLRCSPKSGHDTVSWYQQALGQGPQFIFQYYEEEERQRGNFPDRFSGHQFPNYSSELNVNALLLGDSALYLCASSLSGYQPQHFGDGTRLSIL.

This sequence joins TRBV19 and TRBJ1-5, with 7 bases that match TRBD1. The J segment lost 6 bases and the V segment lost 3 bases, leaving 11 bases of the junction unmatched. CDR3 length equals 16 residues. Germline-derived CDR1 and CDR2 are LNHDA and SQIVND (reference sequence). The CDR3, as DNA: TGTGCCAGTAGTATGAGACAGGGACGTCGGAGTCAGCCCCAGCATTTT. As protein: CASSMRQGRRSQPQHF. The full variable domain, in which reference TRBV19 and TRBJ1-5 provide the parts outside the CDR3, is DGGITQSPKYLFRKEGQNVTLSCEQNLNHDAMYWYRQDPGQGLRLIYYSQIVNDFQKGDIAEGYSVSREKKESFPLTVTSAQKNPTAFYLCASSMRQGRRSQPQHFGDGTRLSIL.

This chain uses TRBV2 with TRBJ2-7, with 10 bases that match TRBD1. The CDR3 sequence is 17 residues long. The V and J ends lost 0 bases and 1 base, in that order; junction bases with no gene match: 6. CDR1 and CDR2 from the germline V gene are SNHLY and FYNNEI. The CDR3 DNA reads TGTGCCAGCAGTGAAGCCGTTGGACAGGGGGTGTCCTACGAGCAGTACTTC. This sequence encodes CASSEAVGQGVSYEQYF.

This clone has a single count. The CDR3 coding sequence is TGTGCCAGCAGTGAACACAGGGGCGATCAGCCCCAGCATTTT. Its translation is CASSEHRGDQPQHF. The chain employs TRBV25-1 and TRBJ1-5; 7 nucleotides line up with TRBD1. After removal of 2 bases from V and 5 bases from J, the junction contained 3 bases not matched to a gene. Germline CDR1 reads MGHDK; CDR2 reads SYGVNS. The CDR3 has 14 amino acids.

The chain carries TRBV28 and TRBJ2-1; 12 nucleotides line up with TRBD1. The CDR3 contains 15 residues. CDR1 and CDR2 from the germline V gene are MDHEN and SYDVKM. V shed 6 bases and J 6 bases; nucleotides not matched to a gene: 6. The CDR3 bases are TGTGCCAGCAGAACTCCGGGACAGGGGGCCAATGAGCAGTTCTTC. Its translation: CASRTPGQGANEQFF.

The rearrangement uses TRBV28 and TRBJ1-1; D is possibly TRBD1 (6 bases). V lost 1 base, J lost 3 bases, and 6 bases lay in between. The CDR3 length is 13 residues. Germline V lookup: CDR1 MDHEN, CDR2 SYDVKM. CDR3 DNA sequence: TGTGCCAGCAGTTTATACAGGGACACTGAAGCTTTCTTT. Encoded protein: CASSLYRDTEAFF.

The chain uses TRBV3-1 (or the pseudogene TRBV3-2) and TRBJ1-1, with D maybe TRBD1 (5 bases). Trimming pared 1 base from V and 6 bases from J, leaving 9 bases between. The germline V gene encodes CDR1 LGHDT and CDR2 YNNKEL (reference sequence). There are 13 residues in the CDR3. CDR3 sequence reads: CASSQGGWSEAFF. The DNA for the CDR3 is TGTGCCAGCAGCCAAGGGGGCTGGTCTGAAGCTTTCTTT.

This sequence joins TRBV2 and TRBJ2-2; TRBD2 agrees at 9 bases. The CDR3 is made up of 15 amino acids. Germline V gene data show CDR1 as SNHLY and CDR2 as FYNNEI. The J segment lost 5 bases and the V segment lost 5 bases, leaving 6 bases of the junction unmatched. This CDR3 reads CASSNERGVTGELFF. CDR3 bases: TGTGCCAGCAGTAACGAGCGGGGGGTGACCGGGGAGCTGTTTTTT.

The chain employs TRBV28 and TRBJ2-7, with 12 nucleotides matching TRBD2. Germline V CDR1 and CDR2: MDHEN, SYDVKM. V lost 5 bases and J lost 0; bases outside the gene matches: 2. CDR3 length: 15 residues. CDR3 DNA: TGTGCCAGCAGTGCGACTAGCGGGGGCTCCTACGAGCAGTACTTC. Protein sequence: CASSATSGGSYEQYF.

J is TRBJ2-1 and V is TRBV30; D is perhaps TRBD1 (5 bases). The CDR3 has 14 amino acids. Trimming shortened V by 8 bases and J by 0 bases, and 14 bases separated the two germline ends. Per the germline V gene, CDR1 is GTSNPN and CDR2 is SVGIG (reference sequence). The CDR3 loop is CASTWGSSYNEQFF. The CDR3 coding sequence is TGTGCCAGTACTTGGGGCAGCTCCTACAATGAGCAGTTCTTC. Filled out from reference TRBV30 and TRBJ2-1, the complete variable domain reads SQTIHQWPATLVQPVGSPLSLECTVEGTSNPNLYWYRQAAGRGLQLLFYSVGIGQISSEVPQNLSASRPQDRQFILSSKKLLLSDSGFYLCASTWGSSYNEQFFGPGTRLTVL.

As regards this clone: The sample contains more than one DNA sequence encoding this CDR3. The chain couples TRBV27 to TRBJ1-6; TRBD1 matches 7 bases. Germline V lookup: CDR1 MNHEY, CDR2 SMNVEV (reference sequence). CDR3 length: 15 residues. V dropped 3 bases and J dropped 3; count of bases not matched to a gene: 2. CDR3: CASSLGTVYNSPLHF. The CDR3 coding sequence is TGTGCCAGCAGTTTGGGGACAGTCTATAATTCACCCCTCCACTTT.

The chain employs TRBV18 and TRBJ2-5; D not certain. The germline V gene encodes CDR1 KGHSH and CDR2 LQKENI. V was shortened by 3 bases and J by 3 bases, with 14 bases between the two germline ends. The CDR3 totals 15 residues. CDR3 amino acids: CASSPRTGTKETQYF. CDR3 bases: TGTGCCAGCTCACCGCGAACCGGAACGAAAGAGACCCAGTACTTC.

V and J are TRBV11-2 and TRBJ1-5; 8 bases match TRBD1. J lost 7 bases, V lost 0 bases, and 14 bases had no gene match. In germline, CDR1 is SGHAT, CDR2 FQNNGV. The CDR3 runs 18 residues. The CDR3 region has the DNA TGTGCCAGCAGCTTAGATAGAAGTATTCAGGGGGCAAGGCAGCCCCAGCATTTT. Its translation: CASSLDRSIQGARQPQHF. Based on the CDR3 plus reference TRBV11-2 and TRBJ1-5, the full variable domain is EAGVAQSPRYKIIEKRQSVAFWCNPISGHATLYWYQQILGQGPKLLIQFQNNGVVDDSQLPKDRFSAERLKGVDSTLKIQPAKLEDSAVYLCASSLDRSIQGARQPQHFGDGTRLSIL.